This T cell receptor (beta chain) was recovered during a study of blood T cell repertoires in COVID-19. The overall study: Sites in the United States, Italy and Spain provided acute and convalescent COVID-19 samples. Nucleic acid was either cDNA or gDNA, and it came from T cells, B-cell-depleted T cells, or PBMCs.

Per the original methods: Nucleated cell number was recorded as an estimate derived from reference gene primer amplification. Method: immunoSEQ multiplex PCR; TCRdb's copy keeps in-frame clones and lacks some. D and trimming come from the DNA, and the V and J calls and clone size come from that table. The sample shows about 120,000 clones, around 87% of them seen only once. This CDR3 is 15 amino acids long. The germline CDR1 and CDR2 sequences are LNHNV and YYDKDF (reference sequence). V was trimmed by 0 bases and J by 2 bases, leaving 10 bases between them. The sequence came from a woman aged 70 to 79 with acute or convalescent COVID-19. Source material: peripheral blood. The V gene is TRBV15, the J gene TRBJ2-5; D might be TRBD2 (6 bases). This chain's CDR3 is CATSRERGLQETQYF. In nucleotides, the CDR3 is TGTGCCACCAGCAGAGAACGGGGACTTCAAGAGACCCAGTACTTC. Full variable domain (outside the CDR3, taken from reference TRBV15 and TRBJ2-5): DAMVIQNPRYQVTQFGKPVTLSCSQTLNHNVMYWYQQKSSQAPKLLFHYYDKDFNNEADTPDNFQSRRPNTSFCFLDIRSPGLGDTAMYLCATSRERGLQETQYFGPGTRLLVL.